This is a list of T cell receptor beta chains from one sample in a study of response to subunit inactivated influenza vaccine. TCRdb re-derived calls from the RT-PCR reads in MiXCR, one entry per CDR3 protein. The sample has around 850,000 distinct CDR3 sequences, 15% to 20% seen once. The material sequenced was PBMCs from blood, taken approximately 5 days after vaccination. The source is a man aged 50-60 years who received an inactivated influenza vaccine. The conserved cysteine and the conserved F or W are not part of the CDR3 here. Fields, in order: V gene, J gene, CDR3 protein.

v_gene: TRBV7-6; j_gene: TRBJ2-5; CDR3aa: ATSLAGFGGTQY
v_gene: TRBV10-3; j_gene: TRBJ2-2; CDR3aa: AIRGGHTNTGELF
v_gene: TRBV20-1; j_gene: TRBJ2-3; CDR3aa: SAEAQGTDTQY
v_gene: TRBV20-1; j_gene: TRBJ1-1; CDR3aa: SAIGGVSTEAF
v_gene: TRBV20-1; j_gene: TRBJ1-3; CDR3aa: SARDSLRGTGNTIY
v_gene: TRBV20-1; j_gene: TRBJ2-7; CDR3aa: SQLRGSEY
v_gene: TRBV6-2/TRBV6-3; j_gene: TRBJ2-1; CDR3aa: ASSNDGTGGRAYNEQF
v_gene: TRBV7-8; j_gene: TRBJ2-7; CDR3aa: ASSLGTVGDEQY
v_gene: TRBV7-2; j_gene: TRBJ2-1; CDR3aa: ASSWGGLRGQDEQF
v_gene: TRBV5-1; j_gene: TRBJ2-2; CDR3aa: ASSLQGANTGELF
v_gene: TRBV5-6; j_gene: TRBJ1-1; CDR3aa: ASSFFGTDRGEAF
v_gene: TRBV5-4; j_gene: TRBJ2-7; CDR3aa: ASSSGTVIYEQY
v_gene: TRBV20-1; j_gene: TRBJ2-1; CDR3aa: SARDPGTSRSYNEQF
v_gene: TRBV6-2/TRBV6-3; j_gene: TRBJ2-6; CDR3aa: ASSYGPSGANVLT
v_gene: TRBV7-9; j_gene: TRBJ1-2; CDR3aa: ASSLVEETYGYT
v_gene: TRBV6-1; j_gene: TRBJ2-3; CDR3aa: ASSEGTATQY
v_gene: TRBV6-2/TRBV6-3; j_gene: TRBJ2-5; CDR3aa: ASSYSQALLFETQY
v_gene: TRBV12-3/TRBV12-4; j_gene: TRBJ2-2; CDR3aa: ASSAYRNTGELF
v_gene: TRBV9; j_gene: TRBJ2-3; CDR3aa: ASSVGVGGSTDTQY
v_gene: TRBV3-1; j_gene: TRBJ2-7; CDR3aa: ASSQGQAVLGWEQY
v_gene: TRBV20-1; j_gene: TRBJ2-1; CDR3aa: SAPNPGTGGEYNEQF
v_gene: TRBV7-2; j_gene: TRBJ2-1; CDR3aa: ASGTGVSIEQF
v_gene: TRBV12-3/TRBV12-4; j_gene: TRBJ2-3; CDR3aa: ASSFNLAGQSDTQY
v_gene: TRBV7-9; j_gene: TRBJ2-6; CDR3aa: ASSFTGWANVLT
v_gene: TRBV12-3/TRBV12-4; j_gene: TRBJ2-1; CDR3aa: ASRRSGDSYNEQF
v_gene: TRBV5-6; j_gene: TRBJ2-1; CDR3aa: ASSSVRDSSYNEQF
v_gene: TRBV2; j_gene: TRBJ2-2; CDR3aa: ATRRDPNTGELF
v_gene: TRBV20-1; j_gene: TRBJ1-2; CDR3aa: SARNRDYGYT
v_gene: TRBV6-5; j_gene: TRBJ1-2; CDR3aa: ASSYSGNRQELPMRGYT
v_gene: TRBV10-3; j_gene: TRBJ2-7; CDR3aa: AISSAGGIWDEQY
v_gene: TRBV10-3; j_gene: TRBJ2-6; CDR3aa: AITPDRGANVLT
v_gene: TRBV19; j_gene: TRBJ1-5; CDR3aa: ASSASTGGSQPQH
v_gene: TRBV6-1; j_gene: TRBJ2-2; CDR3aa: ASNGRGGTGELF
v_gene: TRBV5-1; j_gene: TRBJ2-7; CDR3aa: ASSLGGSSFTYEQY
v_gene: TRBV12-3/TRBV12-4; j_gene: TRBJ2-7; CDR3aa: ASSLGTGEEQY
v_gene: TRBV11-1; j_gene: TRBJ2-2; CDR3aa: ASSSTPGREWDTGELF
v_gene: TRBV15; j_gene: TRBJ1-1; CDR3aa: ATSRDRGNTEAF
v_gene: TRBV20-1; j_gene: TRBJ2-4; CDR3aa: SAGWGEGNIQY
v_gene: TRBV10-3; j_gene: TRBJ1-2; CDR3aa: AIREDTTNYGYT
v_gene: TRBV5-1; j_gene: TRBJ2-2; CDR3aa: ASSFPGTTNTGELF